The 21 T cell receptor beta chains reported below all come from one sample, sequenced in a study of cytomegalovirus exposure and HLA in healthy donors. The PCR made use of 60 Vbeta and 13 Jbeta primers. The repertoire was sequenced with immunoSEQ multiplex PCR; TCRdb's copy has only in-frame clones and lacks some. This table holds about 150,000 clones, 70% to 90% found once. The sequenced sample was PBMCs. The source is a woman between 35 and 50 years old in good health and CMV-seropositive.

The V and J genes are TRBV11-2 and TRBJ2-1, with a possible D match to TRBD1 (5 bases). V lost 6 bases to trimming and J lost 0 bases, with 15 bases between them. The CDR3 has 16 amino acids. Germline loops: CDR1 SGHAT, CDR2 FQNNGV. The CDR3 region has the DNA TGTGCCAGCAGTCCGGACATCTCCCCCTCCTACAATGAGCAGTTCTTC. Translating gives CASSPDISPSYNEQFF.

The chain carries TRBV6-1 and TRBJ2-6; TRBD1 agrees at 8 bases. J lost 2 bases, V lost 4 bases, and 7 bases had no gene match. Germline CDR1 MNHNS, CDR2 SASEGT. The CDR3 has 17 residues. The CDR3 sequence: CASSARQGWTGANVLTF. For the CDR3, the DNA is TGTGCCAGCAGTGCCCGACAGGGGTGGACTGGGGCCAACGTCCTGACTTTC.

This chain uses TRBV6-5 with TRBJ2-1; D unresolved. The CDR3 is 15 amino acids. With 6 bases removed from V and 1 base from J, the gap between germline ends came to 13 bases. Germline assignment: CDR1 MNHEY and CDR2 SVGAGI. CDR3 sequence (DNA): TGTGCCAGCAGCTCTAGTGGTACGTCCTACAATGAGCAGTTCTTC. Amino acids: CASSSSGTSYNEQFF.

V and J are TRBV5-5 and TRBJ1-2; 9 bases fit TRBD1. From germline, CDR1 is SGHKS and CDR2 YYEKEE (reference sequence). V shed 0 bases, J shed 7 bases, and the junction held 10 bases outside the gene matches. The CDR3 runs to 16 residues. CDR3: CASSLAPDRGSSGYTF. CDR3 nucleotide sequence: TGTGCCAGCAGCTTGGCCCCGGACAGGGGATCGTCTGGCTACACCTTC.

In the case of this clone: The junction departs from germline at one end; a sequencing error may be responsible. CDR3 sequence reads: CASSLARSGREGGVF. For the CDR3, the DNA is TGTGCCAGCAGCTTAGCGAGGTCCGGTCGGGAAGGGGGCGTCTTT. The genes are TRBV7-8 and TRBJ1-1; TRBD1 agrees at 7 bases. Germline CDR1 and CDR2: SGHVS and FQNEAQ. The CDR3 consists of 15 residues. The complete variable domain, with remaining parts taken from reference TRBV7-8 and TRBJ1-1, reads GAGVSQSPRYKVAKRGQDVALRCDPISGHVSLFWYQQALGQGPEFLTYFQNEAQLDKSGLPSDRFFAERPEGSVSTLKIQRTQQEDSAVYLCASSLARSGREGGVFGQGTRLTVV.

The V gene is TRBV14, the J gene TRBJ1-2, with 8 bases fitting TRBD1. Germline V gene sequence: CDR1 SGHDN, CDR2 FVKESK. J lost 5 bases, V lost 5 bases, and 4 bases had no gene match. The CDR3 spans 13 residues. The CDR3 protein is CASSGQGTYGYTF. The CDR3, as DNA: TGTGCCAGCAGCGGACAGGGAACTTATGGCTACACCTTC. Full variable domain (outside the CDR3, taken from reference TRBV14 and TRBJ1-2): EAGVTQFPSHSVIEKGQTVTLRCDPISGHDNLYWYRRVMGKEIKFLLHFVKESKQDESGMPNNRFLAERTGGTYSTLKVQPAELEDSGVYFCASSGQGTYGYTFGSGTRLTVV.

V gene TRBV7-9 combines with J gene TRBJ1-1, with D tentatively TRBD1 (5 bases). CDR3 length: 15 residues. Germline CDR1 SEHNR, CDR2 FQNEAQ (reference sequence). V lost 1 base and J lost 2, with 11 bases in between. CDR3 in DNA: TGTGCCAGCAGCTTAGTCGGACACTTAAACACTGAAGCTTTCTTT. Its translation: CASSLVGHLNTEAFF.

V is TRBV5-6 and J is TRBJ2-2, with 8 bases fitting TRBD2. The CDR3 totals 16 residues. Trimming took 4 bases from V and 0 from J; bases not matched to a gene: 5. Germline CDR1 and CDR2: SGHDT and YYEEEE. Here the CDR3 reads CASSPGLAPNTGELFF. CDR3 DNA: TGTGCCAGCAGCCCCGGACTAGCCCCGAACACCGGGGAGCTGTTTTTT.

This rearrangement joins TRBV5-1 to TRBJ2-7; 13 nucleotides align to TRBD2. J was trimmed by 1 base and V by 6 bases; bases with no gene match: 4. The germline V gene has CDR1 SGHRS and CDR2 YFSETQ. CDR3 size: 15 residues. The CDR3 region is CASTVLAGGSYEQYF. The CDR3 region has the DNA TGCGCCAGCACCGTACTAGCGGGAGGGTCCTACGAGCAGTACTTC.

The DNA of the CDR3 is TGTGCCAGCAGCTTGCGGGAGGTACCCGGAACGGAGACCCAGTACTTC. Translating gives CASSLREVPGTETQYF. This chain joins TRBV5-6 and TRBJ2-5; 7 bases map to TRBD2. Trimming at V came to 1 base and at J to 5 bases, leaving 11 bases not matched to a gene. This CDR3 contains 16 residues. In germline, CDR1 is SGHDT, CDR2 YYEEEE. The whole variable domain, filled in from reference TRBV5-6 and TRBJ2-5, reads DAGVTQSPTHLIKTRGQQVTLRCSPKSGHDTVSWYQQALGQGPQFIFQYYEEEERQRGNFPDRFSGHQFPNYSSELNVNALLLGDSALYLCASSLREVPGTETQYFGPGTRLLVL.

This clone was counted once. The rearrangement links TRBV10-3 to TRBJ2-7, with D perhaps TRBD2 (6 bases). The CDR3 has 14 amino acids. In germline, CDR1 is ENHRY, CDR2 SYGVKD. V was trimmed by 0 bases and J by 6 bases, leaving 12 bases between them. The DNA of the CDR3 is TGTGCCATCAGTGAGTCCGGAGGAGGGGCCGAGCAGTACTTC. Translated, it gives CAISESGGGAEQYF.

This chain uses TRBV11-1 with TRBJ2-7, with TRBD1 matching over 12 bases. Germline assignment: CDR1 SGHAT and CDR2 FQDESV (reference sequence). This CDR3 comprises 16 residues. The V and J ends lost 1 base and 5 bases, in that order; junction bases with no gene match: 6. The CDR3 sequence: CASSLGPGQGANEQYF. The CDR3 nucleotides read TGTGCCAGCAGCTTAGGGCCGGGACAGGGGGCCAACGAGCAGTACTTC.

This clone has only one observation. The chain has TRBV9 and TRBJ2-7; TRBD1 might be the D (5 bases). CDR3 size: 15 residues. CDR1 is SGDLS, CDR2 YYNGEE, per germline. Trimming stripped 0 bases from V and 2 bases from J, with 12 bases between. The CDR3 region is CASSVGWGRTYEQYF. The CDR3 region has the DNA TGTGCCAGCAGCGTAGGTTGGGGCAGAACCTACGAGCAGTACTTC.

Concerning this clone: An end of the junction differs from the germline gene, which may be a read error. The V gene is TRBV6-1, the J gene TRBJ1-2; 10 bases are a match to TRBD1. The CDR3 contains 15 residues. The germline V gene encodes CDR1 MNHNS and CDR2 SASEGT. The CDR3 loop reads CASREAGTGERGYTF. DNA of the CDR3: TGTGCCAGCAGGGAAGCTGGGACAGGGGAGCGTGGCTACACCTTC.

The chain's CDR3 is CASSIEVSYGTQYF. The DNA of the CDR3 is TGTGCCAGTAGTATCGAGGTTAGCTATGGGACGCAGTATTTT. This chain uses TRBV19 with TRBJ2-3; no definite D call. There are 14 residues in the CDR3. From germline, CDR1 is LNHDA and CDR2 SQIVND (reference sequence). V was cut by 3 bases and J by 9 bases, with 16 bases left in between.

This clone was counted between two and nine times. This sequence joins TRBV27 and TRBJ1-2; 9 bases are a match to TRBD1. V lost 5 bases and J lost 2; bases outside the gene matches: 3. Germline V gene data show CDR1 as MNHEY and CDR2 as SMNVEV (reference sequence). The CDR3 length is 14 residues. In DNA form, the CDR3 reads TGTGCCAGCAGTCCGACAGGGGGAAACTATGGCTACACCTTC. Encoded protein: CASSPTGGNYGYTF.

In DNA, the CDR3 is TGTGCCAGCCGTACTACATCAGTCAATCAGCCCCAGCATTTT. Protein: CASRTTSVNQPQHF. The chain combines TRBV2 with TRBJ1-5; no firm D call. Trimming shortened V by 8 bases and J by 3 bases, and 14 bases separated the two germline ends. This CDR3 comprises 14 residues. Germline V lookup: CDR1 SNHLY, CDR2 FYNNEI.

The gene calls are TRBV27 and TRBJ1-5; D is ambiguous. Germline values: CDR1 MNHEY, CDR2 SMNVEV (reference sequence). The CDR3 has 15 residues. Deletions cut 3 bases from V and 2 bases from J, with 11 bases between. CDR3 DNA sequence: TGTGCCAGCAGTTTCCCGGGTTATGGCAATCAGCCCCAGCATTTT. It specifies CASSFPGYGNQPQHF.

This chain uses TRBV7-2 with TRBJ2-1; maybe TRBD2 (6 bases). V gave up 6 bases and J gave up 12 bases, with 12 bases separating them. Germline V CDR1 and CDR2: SGHTA, FQGNSA. There are 11 residues in the CDR3. The CDR3 reads CASSQGGLQFF. Written as DNA, the CDR3 is TGTGCCAGCAGTCAAGGAGGGCTGCAGTTCTTC.

The chain combines TRBV5-1 with TRBJ2-3; 7 nucleotides line up with TRBD2. This CDR3 comprises 15 residues. Germline CDR1 reads SGHRS; CDR2 reads YFSETQ. Trimming removed 0 bases from V and 3 bases from J; junction bases left unmatched: 4. The CDR3 spells CASSLVLAETDTQYF. Here the CDR3 DNA reads TGCGCCAGCAGCTTGGTTCTAGCGGAAACAGATACGCAGTATTTT.

The chain uses TRBV7-9 and TRBJ2-1; D is ambiguous. Between the trimmed V and J ends, which lost 5 bases and 4 bases, there was a span of 3 bases. Germline V gene lookup returns CDR1 SEHNR and CDR2 FQNEAQ (reference sequence). The CDR3 is 11 residues long. The CDR3 nucleotides read TGTGCCAGCAGCCCATACAATGAGCAGTTCTTC. The encoded protein is CASSPYNEQFF.